One sample yielded the 8 T cell receptor beta chains listed below, sequenced in a study of T cells in narcolepsy. Data came from immunoSEQ multiplex PCR; TCRdb stores just in-frame clones and leaves some out. The sample shows tens of thousands of clones, roughly 80% of them seen only once. The sequenced sample was memory (CD45RA-) CD4+ T cells from blood. The source of these receptors is a human donor in good health.

This clone was counted a single time. The chain uses TRBV5-1 and TRBJ2-7, with D maybe TRBD2 (7 bases). In germline, CDR1 is SGHRS, CDR2 YFSETQ. The CDR3 loop spans 12 amino acids. Trimming removed 7 bases at V and 3 bases at J, with 11 bases between. The CDR3: CASGGADYEQYF. The CDR3 DNA follows: TGCGCCAGCGGGGGGGCCGACTACGAGCAGTACTTC.

This chain links TRBV7-9 with TRBJ2-3, with 7 bases that match TRBD1. V trimming: 5 bases; J trimming: 2 bases; junction bases outside the gene matches: 7. The CDR3 length is 15 residues. Germline V CDR1 and CDR2: SEHNR, FQNEAQ (reference sequence). The DNA of the CDR3 is TGTGCCAGCAGCCCTTGGGGACAGACCACAGATACGCAGTATTTT. Its translation: CASSPWGQTTDTQYF.

The genes are TRBV2 and TRBJ1-6; D unclear. Trimming took off 7 bases at V and 4 bases at J, with 8 bases between the two ends. CDR1 is SNHLY and CDR2 is FYNNEI in the germline V gene. This CDR3 contains 13 residues. The CDR3 DNA reads TGTGCCAGCATGAGGGCTTATAATTCACCCCTCCACTTT. This translates into CASMRAYNSPLHF.

This sequence joins TRBV6-6 and TRBJ2-7; D may be TRBD1 (5 bases). The CDR3 is made up of 14 amino acids. Germline loops: CDR1 MNHNY, CDR2 SVGAGI (reference sequence). V lost 2 bases and J 0 bases, leaving 8 bases between the germline ends. This CDR3 is CASSYVRDSYEQYF. CDR3 bases: TGTGCCAGCAGTTACGTCAGGGACTCCTACGAGCAGTACTTC.

This clone was detected a few times. The chain's CDR3 is CASSLGPTSGDTDTQYF. CDR3 in DNA: TGCGCCAGCAGCTTGGGCCCCACTAGCGGGGACACAGATACGCAGTATTTT. This chain links TRBV5-1 with TRBJ2-3; 10 bases are shared with TRBD2. Germline lookup yields CDR1 SGHRS and CDR2 YFSETQ. With 0 bases clipped from V and 2 bases from J, the junction kept 6 bases outside the gene matches. There are 17 residues in the CDR3.

This clone was observed a few times. V gene TRBV4-1 combines with J gene TRBJ2-7; the D gene is possibly TRBD2 (6 bases). V was trimmed by 4 bases and J by 6 bases, leaving 16 bases between them. Germline assignment: CDR1 MGHRA and CDR2 YSYEKL. The CDR3 is 14 residues long. CDR3 in DNA: TGCGCCAGCAGCCGAGTCACCCGGGACTCCGAGCAGTACTTC. This translates into CASSRVTRDSEQYF.

The chain uses TRBV19 and TRBJ1-5, with D possibly being TRBD1 (5 bases). The V gene's germline CDR1 is LNHDA and CDR2 SQIVND (reference sequence). The CDR3 covers 17 residues. With 7 bases removed from V and 6 bases from J, the gap between germline ends came to 25 bases. This CDR3 reads CASTESWVGGFGQPQHF. In DNA, the CDR3 is TGTGCCAGTACGGAAAGTTGGGTGGGGGGTTTCGGTCAGCCCCAGCATTTT.

J is TRBJ1-4 and V is TRBV5-8, with D possibly matching TRBD1 (5 bases). V dropped 1 base and J dropped 0 bases, with 10 bases sitting between them. From germline, CDR1 is SGHTS and CDR2 YDEGEE. The CDR3 runs to 16 residues. The CDR3 DNA sequence: TGTGCCAGCAGCTTGCTGGACACCACAACTAATGAAAAACTGTTTTTT. Residues: CASSLLDTTTNEKLFF.